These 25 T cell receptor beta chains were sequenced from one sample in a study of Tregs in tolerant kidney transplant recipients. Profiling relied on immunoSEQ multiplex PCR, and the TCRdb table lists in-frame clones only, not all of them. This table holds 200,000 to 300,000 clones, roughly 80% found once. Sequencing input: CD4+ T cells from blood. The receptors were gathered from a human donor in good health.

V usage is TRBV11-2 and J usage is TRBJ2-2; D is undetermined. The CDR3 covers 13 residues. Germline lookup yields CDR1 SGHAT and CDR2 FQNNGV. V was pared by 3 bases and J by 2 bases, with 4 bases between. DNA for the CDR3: TGTGCCAGCAGCTTGGTTAACACCGGGGAGCTGTTTTTT. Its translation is CASSLVNTGELFF.

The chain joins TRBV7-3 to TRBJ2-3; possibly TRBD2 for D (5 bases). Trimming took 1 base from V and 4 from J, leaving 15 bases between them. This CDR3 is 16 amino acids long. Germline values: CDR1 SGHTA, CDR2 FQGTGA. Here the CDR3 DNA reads TGTGCCAGCAGCTTAAGCAGAAGCTTCGGGGCAGATACGCAGTATTTT. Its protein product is CASSLSRSFGADTQYF.

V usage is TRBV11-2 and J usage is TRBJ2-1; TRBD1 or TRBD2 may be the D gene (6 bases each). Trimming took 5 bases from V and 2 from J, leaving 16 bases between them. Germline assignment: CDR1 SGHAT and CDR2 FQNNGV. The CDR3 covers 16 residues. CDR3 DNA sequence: TGTGCCAGCAGCCCCGTCCGGGGGCCCACCTACAATGAGCAGTTCTTC. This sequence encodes CASSPVRGPTYNEQFF.

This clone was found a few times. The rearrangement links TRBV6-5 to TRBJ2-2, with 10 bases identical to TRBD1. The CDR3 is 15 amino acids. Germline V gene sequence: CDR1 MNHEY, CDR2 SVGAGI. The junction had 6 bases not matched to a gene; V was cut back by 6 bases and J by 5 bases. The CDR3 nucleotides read TGTGCCAGCAGGACCGACAGGGGGCATACCGGGGAGCTGTTTTTT. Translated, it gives CASRTDRGHTGELFF.

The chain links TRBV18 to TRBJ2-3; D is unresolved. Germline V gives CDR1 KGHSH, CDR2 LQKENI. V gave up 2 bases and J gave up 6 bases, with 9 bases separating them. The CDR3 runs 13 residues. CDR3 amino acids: CASSPEVSDTQYF. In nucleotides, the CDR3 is TGTGCCAGCTCACCAGAGGTTTCGGATACGCAGTATTTT. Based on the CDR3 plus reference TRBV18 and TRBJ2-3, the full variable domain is NAGVMQNPRHLVRRRGQEARLRCSPMKGHSHVYWYRQLPEEGLKFMVYLQKENIIDESGMPKERFSAEFPKEGPSILRIQQVVRGDSAAYFCASSPEVSDTQYFGPGTRLTVL.

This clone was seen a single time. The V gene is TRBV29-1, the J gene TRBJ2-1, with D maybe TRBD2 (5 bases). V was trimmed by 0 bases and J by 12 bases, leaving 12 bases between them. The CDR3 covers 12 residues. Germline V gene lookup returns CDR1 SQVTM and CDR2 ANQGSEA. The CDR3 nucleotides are TGCAGCGTTGAAGATTCCCGGGGTGGGCAGTTCTTC. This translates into CSVEDSRGGQFF.

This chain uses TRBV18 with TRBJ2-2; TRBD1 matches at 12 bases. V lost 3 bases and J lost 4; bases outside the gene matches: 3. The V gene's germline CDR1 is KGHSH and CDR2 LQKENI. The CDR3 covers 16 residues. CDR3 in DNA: TGTGCCAGCTCACCGGGACAGGGGGCGATCACCGGGGAGCTGTTTTTT. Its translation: CASSPGQGAITGELFF.

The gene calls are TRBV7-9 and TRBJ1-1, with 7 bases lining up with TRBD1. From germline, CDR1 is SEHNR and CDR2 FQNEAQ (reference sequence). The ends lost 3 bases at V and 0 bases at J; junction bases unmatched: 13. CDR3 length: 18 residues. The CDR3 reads CASSFPPSTGRMNTEAFF. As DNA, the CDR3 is TGTGCCAGCAGCTTCCCACCATCGACAGGGAGGATGAACACTGAAGCTTTCTTT.

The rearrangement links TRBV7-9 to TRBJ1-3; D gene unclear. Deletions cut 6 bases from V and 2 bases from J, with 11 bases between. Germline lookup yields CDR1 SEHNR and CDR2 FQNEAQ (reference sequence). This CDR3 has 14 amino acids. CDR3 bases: TGTGCCAGCAGTTCGGAGCAACCTGGAAACACCATATATTTT. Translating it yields CASSSEQPGNTIYF.

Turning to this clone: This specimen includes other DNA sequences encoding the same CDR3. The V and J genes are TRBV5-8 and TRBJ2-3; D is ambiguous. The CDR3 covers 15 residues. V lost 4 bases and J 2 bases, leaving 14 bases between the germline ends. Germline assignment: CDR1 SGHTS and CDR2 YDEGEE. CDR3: CASSPAVTFTDTQYF. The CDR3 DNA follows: TGTGCCAGCAGCCCTGCAGTAACCTTCACAGATACGCAGTATTTT.

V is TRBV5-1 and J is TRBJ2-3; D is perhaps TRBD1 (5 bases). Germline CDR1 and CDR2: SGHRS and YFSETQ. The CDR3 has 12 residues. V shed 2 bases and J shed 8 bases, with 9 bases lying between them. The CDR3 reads CASSFGQGTQYF. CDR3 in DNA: TGCGCCAGCAGCTTCGGTCAGGGTACGCAGTATTTT.

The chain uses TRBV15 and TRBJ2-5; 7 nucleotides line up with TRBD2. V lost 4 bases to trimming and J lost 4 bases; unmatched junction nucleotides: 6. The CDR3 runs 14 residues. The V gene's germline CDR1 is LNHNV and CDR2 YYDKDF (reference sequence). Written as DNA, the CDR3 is TGTGCCACCAGCAAGAGCGGGGCGAGAGAGACCCAGTACTTC. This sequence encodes CATSKSGARETQYF.

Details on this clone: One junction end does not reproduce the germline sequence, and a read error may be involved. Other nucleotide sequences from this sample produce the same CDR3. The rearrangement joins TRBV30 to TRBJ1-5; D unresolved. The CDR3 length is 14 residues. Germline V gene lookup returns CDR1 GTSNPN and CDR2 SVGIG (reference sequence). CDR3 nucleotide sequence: TGCGCCGGAGCGCGGGGTGGGGTCAATCAGCCCCAGCATTTT. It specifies CAGARGGVNQPQHF.

CDR3 region: CASSIVDRLNTEAFF. DNA for the CDR3: TGTGCCAGTAGTATAGTTGACAGATTGAACACTGAAGCTTTCTTT. The chain has TRBV19 and TRBJ1-1, with D possibly being TRBD1 (5 bases). Trimming stripped 1 base from V and 0 bases from J, with 9 bases between. Germline V CDR1 and CDR2: LNHDA, SQIVND (reference sequence). This CDR3 contains 15 residues.

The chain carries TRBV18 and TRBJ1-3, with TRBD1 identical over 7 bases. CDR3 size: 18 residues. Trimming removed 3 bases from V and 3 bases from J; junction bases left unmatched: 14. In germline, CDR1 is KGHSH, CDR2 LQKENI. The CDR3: CASSPLENTGAIGNTIYF. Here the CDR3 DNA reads TGTGCCAGCTCACCGCTCGAGAATACAGGGGCAATTGGAAACACCATATATTTT.

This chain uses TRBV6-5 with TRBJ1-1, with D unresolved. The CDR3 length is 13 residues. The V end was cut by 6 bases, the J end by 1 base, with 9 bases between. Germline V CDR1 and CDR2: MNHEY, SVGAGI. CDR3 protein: CASSATGNTEAFF. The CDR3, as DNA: TGTGCCAGCAGCGCGACGGGGAACACTGAAGCTTTCTTT.

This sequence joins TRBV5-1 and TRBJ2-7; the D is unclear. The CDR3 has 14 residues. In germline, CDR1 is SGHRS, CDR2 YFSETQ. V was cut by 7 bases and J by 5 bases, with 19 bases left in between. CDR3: CASRSGPVGDEQYF. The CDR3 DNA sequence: TGCGCCAGCCGCTCCGGGCCGGTGGGCGACGAGCAGTACTTC.

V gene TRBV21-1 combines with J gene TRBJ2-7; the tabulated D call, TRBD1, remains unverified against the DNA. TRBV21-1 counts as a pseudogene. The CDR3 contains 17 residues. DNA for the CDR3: TGTGCCAGCAGCAGTACCCCGGGACAGGGGGCCTCCTACGAGCAGTACTTC. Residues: CASSSTPGQGASYEQYF.

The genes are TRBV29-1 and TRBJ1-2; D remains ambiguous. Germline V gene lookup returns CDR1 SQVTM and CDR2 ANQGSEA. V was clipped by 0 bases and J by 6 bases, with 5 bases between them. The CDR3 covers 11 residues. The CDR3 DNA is TGCAGCGTTGAAGACGGGGATGGCTACACCTTC. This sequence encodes CSVEDGDGYTF.

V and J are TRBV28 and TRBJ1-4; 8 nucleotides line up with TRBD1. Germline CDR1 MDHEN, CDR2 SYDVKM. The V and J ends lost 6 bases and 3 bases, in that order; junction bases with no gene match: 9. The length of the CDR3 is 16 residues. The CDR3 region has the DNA TGTGCCAGCAGCCCAGGACAGGGACGGTCTAATGAAAAACTGTTTTTT. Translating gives CASSPGQGRSNEKLFF. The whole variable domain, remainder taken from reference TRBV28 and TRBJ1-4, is DVKVTQSSRYLVKRTGEKVFLECVQDMDHENMFWYRQDPGLGLRLIYFSYDVKMKEKGDIPEGYSVSREKKERFSLILESASTNQTSMYLCASSPGQGRSNEKLFFGSGTQLSVL.

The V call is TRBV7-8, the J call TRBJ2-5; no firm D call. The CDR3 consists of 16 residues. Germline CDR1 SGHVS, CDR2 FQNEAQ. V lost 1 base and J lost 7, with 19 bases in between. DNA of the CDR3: TGTGCCAGCAGCTTAGTGGCGACCCGTCCATTAGGGACCCAGTACTTC. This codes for CASSLVATRPLGTQYF.

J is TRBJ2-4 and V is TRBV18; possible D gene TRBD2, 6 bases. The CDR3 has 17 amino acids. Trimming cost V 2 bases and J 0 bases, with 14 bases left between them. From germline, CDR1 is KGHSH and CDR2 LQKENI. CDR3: CASSPVSSALAKNIQYF. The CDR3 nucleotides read TGTGCCAGCTCACCAGTATCTAGCGCGCTAGCCAAAAACATTCAGTACTTC.

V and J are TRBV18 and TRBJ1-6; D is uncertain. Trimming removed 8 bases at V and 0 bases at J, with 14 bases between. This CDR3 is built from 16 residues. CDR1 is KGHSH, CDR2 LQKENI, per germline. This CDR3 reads CASQSSTSSYNSPLHF. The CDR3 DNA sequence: TGTGCCAGCCAATCGTCGACAAGCTCCTATAATTCACCCCTCCACTTT. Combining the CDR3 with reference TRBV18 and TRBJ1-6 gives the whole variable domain NAGVMQNPRHLVRRRGQEARLRCSPMKGHSHVYWYRQLPEEGLKFMVYLQKENIIDESGMPKERFSAEFPKEGPSILRIQQVVRGDSAAYFCASQSSTSSYNSPLHFGNGTRLTVT.

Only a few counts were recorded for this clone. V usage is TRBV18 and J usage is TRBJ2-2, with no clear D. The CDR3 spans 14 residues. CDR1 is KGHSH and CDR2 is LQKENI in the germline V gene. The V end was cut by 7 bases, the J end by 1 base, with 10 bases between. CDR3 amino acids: CASLPARNTGELFF. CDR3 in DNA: TGTGCCAGCTTGCCGGCCCGGAACACCGGGGAGCTGTTTTTT.

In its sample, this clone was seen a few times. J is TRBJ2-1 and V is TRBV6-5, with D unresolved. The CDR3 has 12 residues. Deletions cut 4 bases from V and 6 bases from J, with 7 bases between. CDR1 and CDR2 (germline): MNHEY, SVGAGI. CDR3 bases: TGTGCCAGCAGTTCCAGAACCAATGAGCAGTTCTTC. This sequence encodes CASSSRTNEQFF.